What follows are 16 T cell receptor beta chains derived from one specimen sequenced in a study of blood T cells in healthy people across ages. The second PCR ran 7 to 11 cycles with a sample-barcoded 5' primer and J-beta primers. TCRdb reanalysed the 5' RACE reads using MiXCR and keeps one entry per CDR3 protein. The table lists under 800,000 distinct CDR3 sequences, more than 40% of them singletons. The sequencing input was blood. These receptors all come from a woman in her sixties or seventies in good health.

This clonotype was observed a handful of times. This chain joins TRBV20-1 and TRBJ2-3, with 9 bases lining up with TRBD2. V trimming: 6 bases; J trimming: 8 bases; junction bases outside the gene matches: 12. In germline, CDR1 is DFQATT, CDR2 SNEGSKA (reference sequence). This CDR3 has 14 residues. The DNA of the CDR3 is TGCAGTGCCGGGAAAGGGACTAGCCAGGGTACGCAGTATTTT. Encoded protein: CSAGKGTSQGTQYF.

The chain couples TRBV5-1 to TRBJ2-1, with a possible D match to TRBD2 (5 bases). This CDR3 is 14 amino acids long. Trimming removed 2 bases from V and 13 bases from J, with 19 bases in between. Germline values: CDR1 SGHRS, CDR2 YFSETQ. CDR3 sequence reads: CASSFSDGKETQFF. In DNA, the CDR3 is TGCGCCAGCAGCTTTAGTGACGGGAAAGAGACCCAGTTCTTC.

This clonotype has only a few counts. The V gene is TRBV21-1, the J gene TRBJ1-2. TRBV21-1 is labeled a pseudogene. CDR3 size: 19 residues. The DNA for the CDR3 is TGTGCCAGCAGCAAAGGGTTGAATGACAGAGGAGGGGTTAACTATGGCTACACCTTC. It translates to CASSKGLNDRGGVNYGYTF.

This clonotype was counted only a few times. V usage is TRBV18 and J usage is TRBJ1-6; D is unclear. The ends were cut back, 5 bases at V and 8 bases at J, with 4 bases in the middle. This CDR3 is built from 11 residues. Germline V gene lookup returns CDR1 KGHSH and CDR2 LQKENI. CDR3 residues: CASSGDSPLHF. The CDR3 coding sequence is TGTGCCAGCTCAGGGGATTCACCCCTCCACTTT. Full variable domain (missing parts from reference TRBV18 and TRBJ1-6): NAGVMQNPRHLVRRRGQEARLRCSPMKGHSHVYWYRQLPEEGLKFMVYLQKENIIDESGMPKERFSAEFPKEGPSILRIQQVVRGDSAAYFCASSGDSPLHFGNGTRLTVT.

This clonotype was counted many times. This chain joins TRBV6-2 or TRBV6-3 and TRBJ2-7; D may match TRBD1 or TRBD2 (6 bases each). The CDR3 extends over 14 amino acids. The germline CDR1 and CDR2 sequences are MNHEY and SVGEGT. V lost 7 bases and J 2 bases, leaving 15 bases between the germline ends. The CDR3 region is CASTKGGPTYEQYF. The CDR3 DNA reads TGTGCCAGCACCAAGGGGGGTCCAACCTACGAGCAGTACTTC.

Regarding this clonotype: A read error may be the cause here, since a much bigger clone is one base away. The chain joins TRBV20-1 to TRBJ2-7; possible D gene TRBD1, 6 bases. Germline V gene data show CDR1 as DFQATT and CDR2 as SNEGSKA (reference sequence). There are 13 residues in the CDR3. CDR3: CCASNRAIHEQYF. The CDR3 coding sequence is TGCTGTGCTAGTAACAGGGCGATCCACGAGCAGTACTTC.

CDR3 amino acids: CATTLGGTEETQYF. The CDR3 DNA reads as TGCGCCACTACCTTGGGGGGTACGGAAGAGACCCAGTACTTC. This sequence joins TRBV5-1 and TRBJ2-5; tentatively, D is TRBD2 (6 bases). The CDR3 consists of 14 residues. CDR1 SGHRS and CDR2 YFSETQ come from the germline V gene. V was pared by 9 bases and J by 3 bases, with 18 bases between.

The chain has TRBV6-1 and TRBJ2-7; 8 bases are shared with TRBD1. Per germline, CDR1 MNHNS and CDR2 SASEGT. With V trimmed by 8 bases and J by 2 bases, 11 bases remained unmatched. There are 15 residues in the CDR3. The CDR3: CASLPGQGGTYEQYF. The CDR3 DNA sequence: TGTGCCAGCCTACCTGGACAGGGAGGAACCTACGAGCAGTACTTC.

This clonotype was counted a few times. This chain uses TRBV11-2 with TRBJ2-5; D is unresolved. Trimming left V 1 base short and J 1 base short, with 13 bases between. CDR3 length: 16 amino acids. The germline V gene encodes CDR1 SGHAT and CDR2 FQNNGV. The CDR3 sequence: CASSLGPVGSQETQYF. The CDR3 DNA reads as TGTGCCAGCAGCTTAGGGCCTGTCGGTAGCCAAGAGACCCAGTACTTC.

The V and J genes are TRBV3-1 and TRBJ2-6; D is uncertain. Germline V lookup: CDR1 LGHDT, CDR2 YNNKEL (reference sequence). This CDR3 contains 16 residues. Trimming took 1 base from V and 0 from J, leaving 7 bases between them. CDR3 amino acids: CASSQVVISGANVLTF. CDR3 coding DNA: TGTGCCAGCAGCCAAGTGGTGATCTCTGGGGCCAACGTCCTGACTTTC.

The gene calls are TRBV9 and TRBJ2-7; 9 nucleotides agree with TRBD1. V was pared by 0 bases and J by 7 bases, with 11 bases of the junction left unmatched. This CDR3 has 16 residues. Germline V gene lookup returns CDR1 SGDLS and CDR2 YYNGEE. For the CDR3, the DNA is TGTGCCAGCAGCGTAGTAGGGACAGGGTCCTACAATGAGCAGTACTTC. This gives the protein CASSVVGTGSYNEQYF.

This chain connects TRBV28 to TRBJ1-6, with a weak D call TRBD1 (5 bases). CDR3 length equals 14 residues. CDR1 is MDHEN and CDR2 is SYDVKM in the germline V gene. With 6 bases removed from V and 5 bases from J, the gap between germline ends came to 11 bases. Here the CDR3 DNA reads TGTGCCAGCAGCTTGGGACGGAATAATTCACCCCTCCACTTT. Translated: CASSLGRNNSPLHF.

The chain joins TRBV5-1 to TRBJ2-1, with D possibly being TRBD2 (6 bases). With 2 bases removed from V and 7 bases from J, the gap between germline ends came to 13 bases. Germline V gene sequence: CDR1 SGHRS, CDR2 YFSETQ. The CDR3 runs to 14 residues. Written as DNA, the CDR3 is TGCGCCAGCAGCTTTGACGGGAGCAAAAATGAGCAGTTCTTC. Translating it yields CASSFDGSKNEQFF.

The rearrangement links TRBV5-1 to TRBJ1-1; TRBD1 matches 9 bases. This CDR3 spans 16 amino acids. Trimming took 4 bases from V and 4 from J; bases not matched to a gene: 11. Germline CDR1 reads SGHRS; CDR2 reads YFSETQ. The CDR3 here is CASSRVTGGAGTEAFF. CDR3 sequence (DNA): TGCGCCAGCAGCCGGGTGACAGGGGGAGCTGGCACTGAAGCTTTCTTT.

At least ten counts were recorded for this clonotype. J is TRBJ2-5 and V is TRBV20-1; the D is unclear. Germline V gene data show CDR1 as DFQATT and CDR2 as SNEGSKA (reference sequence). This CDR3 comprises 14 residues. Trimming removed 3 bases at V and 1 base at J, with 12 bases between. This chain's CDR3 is CSASGRQSQETQYF. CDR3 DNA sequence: TGCAGTGCTAGTGGGCGACAAAGCCAAGAGACCCAGTACTTC.

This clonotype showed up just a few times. CDR3 nucleotides: TGTGCCAGCAGCCGTCCCCCTTCGGATGAGCAGTTCTTC. Translated: CASSRPPSDEQFF. The V gene is TRBV5-5, the J gene TRBJ2-1; D gene unclear. The CDR3 sequence is 13 residues long. CDR1 SGHKS and CDR2 YYEKEE come from the germline V gene (reference sequence). V lost 4 bases, J lost 8 bases, and 13 bases lay in between.